Listed below are T cell receptor beta chains from one sample, sequenced in a study of regulatory T cells in long-lasting Graves disease. TCRdb redid the calling of the multiplex PCR reads with MiXCR, one entry per CDR3 protein. The sample lists about 470,000 distinct CDR3 sequences, roughly 15% occurring once. These data also formed part of another study, on T cells in Graves' hyperthyroidism and ophthalmopathy.

This sample comprised peripheral blood mononuclear cells (PBMCs), obtained at new diagnosis, from a patient treated with antithyroid drugs. The receptor set was obtained from a man aged 40-49 years with Graves disease. Both conserved end residues are trimmed from each CDR3.

TRBV30,AWRPRTSGISYNEQF
TRBV19,ASSISGLALNEQF
TRBV28,ASSQGARAF
TRBV20-1,SARGRGLEQF
TRBV5-1,ASSFFSQGGDEQF
TRBV20-1,SARQEGGELF
TRBV12-3/TRBV12-4,ASSLEPGFYGYT
TRBV6-1,ASRIQGQGYT
TRBV30,AGGGSWGTDTQY
TRBV28,ASSLLQPPMNTEAF
TRBV7-6,ASSARVGELF
TRBV5-1,ASSLDGSGYT
TRBV4-1,ASSQDLAGNQPQH
TRBV6-1,ASSMAGEFYTGELF
TRBV11-2,ASSLYRGPNEKLF
TRBV11-2,ASSRTSAYNEQF
TRBV28,ASRAGTPTGELF
TRBV5-1,ASSSSGSFYNEQF
TRBV20-1,SAIGGASSYNEQF
TRBV15,ATSRSTGWDEQY
TRBV20-1,SASPRQGWTDTQY
TRBV5-4,ASSFDPGGLRENGYT
TRBV3-1,ASSQTAAGRYNEQF
TRBV7-3,ASSSGLAYTQY
TRBV27,ASSLSGRGPDFYGYT
TRBV5-1,ASSLGLSSGARNEQF
TRBV9,ASSETGTGFEKLF
TRBV7-2,ASSSRTGGNTEAF
TRBV14,ASSQKQGGYTGELF
TRBV28,ASSEGSGTPYERY
TRBV30,AWSEANTEAF